This T cell receptor (beta chain) was recorded in a study of blood T cell repertoires in COVID-19. About the study: In each case, the material was cDNA or gDNA derived from T cells, B-cell-depleted T cells, or PBMCs.

It was during active infection that Seattle patients were enrolled and then longitudinally followed. Germline loops: CDR1 SGHTA, CDR2 FQGTGA. V shed 4 bases, J shed 6 bases, and the junction held 11 bases outside the gene matches. The CDR3 is 17 amino acids. Original handling: Counts of nucleated cells, estimated from reference gene primer amplification, were obtained. The table came from immunoSEQ multiplex PCR; TCRdb's copy has only in-frame clones and leaves some out. Clone size and the V and J calls come from that table; the DNA yielded D and trimming. Seen here are about 180,000 clones, about four fifths observed once, and the top ten hold 6.5% to 8.5%.

This TCR came from a woman aged 65 to 85 with COVID-19, enrolled during active disease. The chain has TRBV7-3 and TRBJ2-2; 10 bases are a match to TRBD1. Sequenced material: peripheral blood. CDR3 sequence reads: CASSSGTGDKRAGELFF. The CDR3 nucleotides read TGTGCCAGCAGCTCTGGGACAGGGGATAAGAGAGCCGGGGAGCTGTTTTTT.